Below are 26 T cell receptor beta chains sequenced from a single sample in a study of T cell responses to AZD1222 COVID-19 vaccine. The data were produced by immunoSEQ multiplex PCR, yet TCRdb's version contains in-frame clones alone and is incomplete. The sample has some 200,000 clones, around 94% seen once. The sequences come from peripheral blood, collected 28 days after the second dose of the MenACWY control vaccine. Receptor source: an adult who received the MenACWY meningococcal vaccine as a control.

J is TRBJ1-6 and V is TRBV6-5; D gene uncertain. Trimming took off 4 bases at V and 0 bases at J, with 10 bases between the two ends. Germline V gene sequence: CDR1 MNHEY, CDR2 SVGAGI. The CDR3 has 16 residues. The CDR3 is CASSSPSSSYNSPLHF. The CDR3, as DNA: TGTGCCAGCAGTTCCCCATCGAGCTCCTATAATTCACCCCTCCACTTT.

This chain links TRBV2 with TRBJ1-6, with TRBD1 identical over 7 bases. J gave up 10 bases and V 4 bases, and 4 bases lay outside the gene matches. This CDR3 is 13 amino acids long. Per the germline V gene, CDR1 is SNHLY and CDR2 is FYNNEI. The CDR3 sequence is CASSASTGSPLHF. In DNA form, the CDR3 reads TGTGCCAGCAGTGCGTCGACAGGGTCACCCCTCCACTTT.

The chain has TRBV3-1 (or the pseudogene TRBV3-2) and TRBJ1-1; TRBD1 matches at 9 bases. The length of the CDR3 is 13 residues. The junction had 0 bases not matched to a gene; V was cut back by 4 bases and J by 3 bases. Germline CDR1 is LGHDT and CDR2 is YNNKEL (reference sequence). The CDR3, as DNA: TGTGCCAGCAGCCGGACAGGGGACACTGAAGCTTTCTTT. Its translation: CASSRTGDTEAFF.

The chain combines TRBV28 with TRBJ1-5, with TRBD1 matching over 8 bases. The V gene end was trimmed by 4 bases and the J gene end by 4 bases; junction bases not matched to a gene: 9. Germline lookup yields CDR1 MDHEN and CDR2 SYDVKM. This CDR3 is built from 16 residues. The CDR3 DNA sequence: TGTGCCAGCAGTTCGTATACAGGGGGTGGAAATCAGCCCCAGCATTTT. Translating it yields CASSSYTGGGNQPQHF. Complete variable domain (other parts from reference TRBV28 and TRBJ1-5): DVKVTQSSRYLVKRTGEKVFLECVQDMDHENMFWYRQDPGLGLRLIYFSYDVKMKEKGDIPEGYSVSREKKERFSLILESASTNQTSMYLCASSSYTGGGNQPQHFGDGTRLSIL.

The chain carries TRBV3-1 (or the pseudogene TRBV3-2) and TRBJ1-2; D possibly corresponds to TRBD1 (5 bases). Trimming pared 3 bases from V and 3 bases from J, leaving 11 bases between. This CDR3 contains 14 residues. The germline gives CDR1 LGHDT, CDR2 YNNKEL (reference sequence). CDR3: CASSQGGTDYGYTF. CDR3 in DNA: TGTGCCAGCAGCCAGGGGGGAACTGACTATGGCTACACCTTC.

The chain employs TRBV5-1 and TRBJ2-2; D gene ambiguous. With 6 bases removed from V and 6 bases from J, the gap between germline ends came to 6 bases. Per germline, CDR1 SGHRS and CDR2 YFSETQ. This CDR3 comprises 11 residues. In DNA, the CDR3 is TGCGCCAGCATGGACGCCGGGGAGCTGTTTTTT. This sequence encodes CASMDAGELFF.

The chain employs TRBV5-6 and TRBJ2-7, with D perhaps being TRBD1 or TRBD2 (6 bases each). The CDR3 sequence is 14 residues long. V lost 0 bases and J lost 5, with 12 bases in between. CDR1 SGHDT and CDR2 YYEEEE come from the germline V gene. CDR3 DNA sequence: TGTGCCAGCAGCTTGGCGCAGGGGAGGAACGAGCAGTACTTC. Translation: CASSLAQGRNEQYF.

CDR3 nucleotide sequence: TGTGCCATCAGTGGTATTCTGGCGGGAGAGGGGGGAACGCAGTATTTT. Its translation is CAISGILAGEGGTQYF. The chain combines TRBV10-3 with TRBJ2-3, with D tentatively TRBD2 (7 bases). Germline CDR1 and CDR2: ENHRY and SYGVKD. The CDR3 length is 16 residues. V was clipped by 4 bases and J by 9 bases, with 23 bases between them.

This clone has only a few counts. At one end the junction does not follow the germline gene, possibly because of a read error. The chain carries TRBV6-5 and TRBJ1-6; tentatively, D is TRBD1 (5 bases). Germline V gene sequence: CDR1 MNHEY, CDR2 SVGAGI. The CDR3 is 12 amino acids. CDR3 in amino acids: CASRYWGGPLHF. The DNA of the CDR3 is TGTGCCAGCAGATACTGGGGGGGTCCCCTCCACTTT.

The chain carries TRBV5-6 and TRBJ1-2, with D perhaps matching TRBD1 (6 bases). CDR3 size: 14 residues. V lost 3 bases and J lost 1, with 10 bases in between. Germline V gene data show CDR1 as SGHDT and CDR2 as YYEEEE. Written as DNA, the CDR3 is TGTGCCAGCAGCTATGGACAGTTTAACTATGGCTACACCTTC. Encoded protein: CASSYGQFNYGYTF. Supplemented by reference TRBV5-6 and TRBJ1-2, the full variable domain reads DAGVTQSPTHLIKTRGQQVTLRCSPKSGHDTVSWYQQALGQGPQFIFQYYEEEERQRGNFPDRFSGHQFPNYSSELNVNALLLGDSALYLCASSYGQFNYGYTFGSGTRLTVV.

The chain uses TRBV6-6 and TRBJ2-5; 15 bases are shared with TRBD2. This CDR3 contains 18 residues. V lost 5 bases and J lost 5; bases outside the gene matches: 12. Looked up from germline, CDR1 is MNHNY and CDR2 is SVGAGI (reference sequence). The CDR3 region has the DNA TGTGCCAGCAGTCTTCGGGGGACTAGCGGGAGGATGGATGAGACCCAGTACTTC. Translating it yields CASSLRGTSGRMDETQYF.

CDR3 DNA: TGTGCCAGCTTCCCTTTAGGGGGGACAGGGTTAAGGACTGAAGCTTTCTTT. Translation: CASFPLGGTGLRTEAFF. The rearrangement joins TRBV7-2 to TRBJ1-1, with 9 nucleotides matching TRBD1. The length of the CDR3 is 17 residues. Germline V gene lookup returns CDR1 SGHTA and CDR2 FQGNSA. J was trimmed by 5 bases and V by 8 bases; bases with no gene match: 18.

This chain connects TRBV6-5 to TRBJ2-7; D is unclear. Trimming stripped 5 bases from V and 0 bases from J, with 14 bases between. Germline lookup yields CDR1 MNHEY and CDR2 SVGAGI. This CDR3 comprises 15 residues. The CDR3 DNA reads as TGTGCCAGCAGTCAACGGCAGGCGAGCTCCTACGAGCAGTACTTC. It translates to CASSQRQASSYEQYF.

The chain recombines TRBV3-1 (or the pseudogene TRBV3-2) with TRBJ2-7, with TRBD1 identical over 7 bases. Germline trimming cut 6 bases from V and 6 bases from J; bases unmatched to any gene: 8. Looked up from germline, CDR1 is LGHDT and CDR2 is YNNKEL (reference sequence). CDR3 length: 13 amino acids. The CDR3 sequence: CASSYRGFIEQYF. CDR3 DNA: TGTGCCAGCAGTTACAGGGGTTTTATCGAGCAGTACTTC.

The V call is TRBV10-3, the J call TRBJ1-4; D is undetermined. Trimming removed 2 bases from V and 0 bases from J, with 10 bases in between. The CDR3 covers 16 residues. Germline V gene lookup returns CDR1 ENHRY and CDR2 SYGVKD. Written as DNA, the CDR3 is TGTGCCATCAGTGAGGGTCAGCCTGCAACTAATGAAAAACTGTTTTTT. Protein: CAISEGQPATNEKLFF.

This clone has only one observation. The J gene is TRBJ2-1, the V gene TRBV7-9; a weak D match, TRBD2 (5 bases). The CDR3 extends over 14 amino acids. Trimming took off 6 bases at V and 4 bases at J, with 13 bases between the two ends. Germline V CDR1 and CDR2: SEHNR, FQNEAQ (reference sequence). As DNA, the CDR3 is TGTGCCAGCAGATCAGCGGTCGGGTACAATGAGCAGTTCTTC. Encoded protein: CASRSAVGYNEQFF.

The rearrangement uses TRBV11-3 and TRBJ2-3, with D perhaps TRBD2 (6 bases). CDR1 is SGHNT and CDR2 is YENEEA in the germline V gene. Trimming took off 5 bases at V and 6 bases at J, with 18 bases between the two ends. The CDR3 has 15 amino acids. The CDR3 protein is CASSRGAGVLDTQYF. CDR3 nucleotides: TGTGCCAGCAGCCGCGGGGCCGGGGTACTCGATACGCAGTATTTT. Complete variable domain (other parts from reference TRBV11-3 and TRBJ2-3): EAGVVQSPRYKIIEKKQPVAFWCNPISGHNTLYWYLQNLGQGPELLIRYENEEAVDDSQLPKDRFSAERLKGVDSTLKIQPAELGDSAVYLCASSRGAGVLDTQYFGPGTRLTVL.

The rearrangement uses TRBV28 and TRBJ2-7; D might be TRBD1 (5 bases). Trimming shortened V by 1 base and J by 12 bases, and 22 bases separated the two germline ends. The CDR3 has 15 amino acids. Germline V gives CDR1 MDHEN, CDR2 SYDVKM. The CDR3 DNA follows: TGTGCCAGCAGTTTATCCTCCACAAGGGGTCGCTCGTGGTACTTC. The encoded protein is CASSLSSTRGRSWYF.

The chain joins TRBV5-1 to TRBJ1-6; TRBD1 agrees at 8 bases. V shed 0 bases and J 5 bases; nucleotides not matched to a gene: 4. The germline V gene has CDR1 SGHRS and CDR2 YFSETQ. The CDR3 runs to 16 residues. The CDR3 protein is CASSLAGDRNNSPLHF. CDR3 sequence (DNA): TGCGCCAGCAGCTTGGCTGGGGACAGGAATAATTCACCCCTCCACTTT.

Concerning this clone: This specimen includes other DNA sequences encoding the same CDR3. The V and J genes are TRBV7-2 and TRBJ1-5; TRBD1 matches at 8 bases. The CDR3 covers 15 residues. CDR1 and CDR2 from the germline V gene are SGHTA and FQGNSA. Germline trimming cut 6 bases from V and 4 bases from J; bases unmatched to any gene: 8. The CDR3 region is CASRPGQGGNQPQHF. The CDR3 DNA reads TGTGCCAGCAGGCCCGGACAGGGAGGGAATCAGCCCCAGCATTTT.

The genes are TRBV5-6 and TRBJ2-5, with a possible D match to TRBD2 (6 bases). The V gene lost 2 bases and the J gene lost 2 bases, with 16 bases spanning the gap. This CDR3 is 16 amino acids long. Germline CDR1 and CDR2: SGHDT and YYEEEE. The CDR3 loop is CASSLGPAGIQETQYF. In DNA form, the CDR3 reads TGTGCCAGCAGCTTAGGGCCAGCGGGCATTCAAGAGACCCAGTACTTC.

This chain links TRBV5-8 with TRBJ2-7; D may be TRBD1 (5 bases). The CDR3 loop spans 10 amino acids. V lost 7 bases to trimming and J lost 4 bases, with 6 bases between them. The germline gives CDR1 SGHTS, CDR2 YDEGEE. The CDR3 protein is CASYRYEQYF. The CDR3 DNA follows: TGTGCCAGCTACAGGTACGAGCAGTACTTC.

The chain links TRBV28 to TRBJ2-3; 11 bases align to TRBD2. The germline CDR1 and CDR2 sequences are MDHEN and SYDVKM. V was pared by 1 base and J by 6 bases, with 9 bases of the junction left unmatched. The CDR3 length is 17 residues. The CDR3 spells CASSLSLLAGVSDTQYF. CDR3 DNA sequence: TGTGCCAGCAGTTTATCCCTACTAGCGGGAGTTTCGGATACGCAGTATTTT.

The chain joins TRBV18 to TRBJ2-7; 7 nucleotides agree with TRBD2. Germline-derived CDR1 and CDR2 are KGHSH and LQKENI. The CDR3 runs to 17 residues. V lost 1 base, J lost 2 bases, and 11 bases stayed unmatched. CDR3 sequence: CASSPLVAGVGPYEQYF. The CDR3 region has the DNA TGTGCCAGCTCACCACTGGTCGCGGGAGTCGGTCCCTACGAGCAGTACTTC.

The chain employs TRBV27 and TRBJ2-1, with D perhaps given as TRBD1 or TRBD2 (5 bases each). Trimming cost V 5 bases and J 12 bases, with 26 bases left between them. The CDR3 is 16 residues long. CDR1 MNHEY and CDR2 SMNVEV come from the germline V gene (reference sequence). CDR3 bases: TGTGCCAGCAGTGCCTATATGGGACGGCCGCCACCCGGGCAGTTCTTC. Residues: CASSAYMGRPPPGQFF.

The V call is TRBV24-1, the J call TRBJ2-3; no clear D. The germline V gene encodes CDR1 KGHDR and CDR2 SFDVKD. CDR3 length: 15 amino acids. V gave up 3 bases and J gave up 3 bases, with 12 bases separating them. CDR3 nucleotide sequence: TGTGCCACCAGTGATCGAGGAACATCTACAGATACGCAGTATTTT. The encoded protein is CATSDRGTSTDTQYF.